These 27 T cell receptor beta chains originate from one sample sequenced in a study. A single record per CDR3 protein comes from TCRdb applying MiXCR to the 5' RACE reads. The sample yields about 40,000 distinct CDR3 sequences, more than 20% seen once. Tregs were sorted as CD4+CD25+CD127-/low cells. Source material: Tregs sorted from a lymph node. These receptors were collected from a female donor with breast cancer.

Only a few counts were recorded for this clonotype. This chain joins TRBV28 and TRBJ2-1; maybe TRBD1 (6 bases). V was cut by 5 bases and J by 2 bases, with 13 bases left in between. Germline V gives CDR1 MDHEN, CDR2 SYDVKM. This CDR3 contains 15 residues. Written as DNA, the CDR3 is TGTGCCAGCAGTCCGACAGGCGACCCCTACAATGAGCAGTTCTTC. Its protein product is CASSPTGDPYNEQFF.

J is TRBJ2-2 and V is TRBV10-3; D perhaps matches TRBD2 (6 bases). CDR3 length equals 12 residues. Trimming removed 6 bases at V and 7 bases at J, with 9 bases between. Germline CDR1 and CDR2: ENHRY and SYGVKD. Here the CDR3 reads CAIRDGSGELFF. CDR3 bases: TGTGCCATCAGGGACGGGAGCGGGGAGCTGTTTTTT.

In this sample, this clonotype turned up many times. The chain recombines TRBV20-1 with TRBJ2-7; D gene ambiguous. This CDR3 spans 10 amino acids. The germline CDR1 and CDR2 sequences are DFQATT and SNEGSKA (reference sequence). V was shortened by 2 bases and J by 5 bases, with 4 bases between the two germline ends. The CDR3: CSARSHEQYF. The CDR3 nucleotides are TGCAGTGCTAGATCTCACGAGCAGTACTTC.

CDR3: CASRGSGNTGELFF. For the CDR3, the DNA is TGCGCCAGCAGGGGATCAGGGAACACCGGGGAGCTGTTTTTT. V is TRBV5-1 and J is TRBJ2-2, with no clear D. Deletions cut 5 bases from V and 1 base from J, with 9 bases between. CDR1 and CDR2 from the germline V gene are SGHRS and YFSETQ. This CDR3 comprises 14 residues.

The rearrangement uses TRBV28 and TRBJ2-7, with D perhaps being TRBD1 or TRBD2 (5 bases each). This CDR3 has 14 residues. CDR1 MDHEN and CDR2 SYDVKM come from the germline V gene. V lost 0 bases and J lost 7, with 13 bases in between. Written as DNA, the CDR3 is TGTGCCAGCAGTTTATGGCAGGGAGCGAAGGAGCAGTACTTC. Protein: CASSLWQGAKEQYF.

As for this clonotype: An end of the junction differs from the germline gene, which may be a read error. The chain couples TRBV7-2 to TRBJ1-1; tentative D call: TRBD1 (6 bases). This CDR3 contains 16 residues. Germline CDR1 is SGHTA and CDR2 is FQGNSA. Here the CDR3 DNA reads TGTGCCGGCAGCTTTTTGGGGGCAGGGTCGAACACTGAAGCTTTCTTT. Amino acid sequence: CAGSFLGAGSNTEAFF.

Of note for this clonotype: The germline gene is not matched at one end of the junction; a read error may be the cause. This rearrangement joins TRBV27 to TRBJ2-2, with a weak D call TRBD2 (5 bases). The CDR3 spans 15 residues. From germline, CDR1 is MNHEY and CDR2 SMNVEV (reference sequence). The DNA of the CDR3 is TGTGCCAGCGCCCTCATGGGCGCCAACACCGGGGAGCTGGTTTTT. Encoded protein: CASALMGANTGELVF.

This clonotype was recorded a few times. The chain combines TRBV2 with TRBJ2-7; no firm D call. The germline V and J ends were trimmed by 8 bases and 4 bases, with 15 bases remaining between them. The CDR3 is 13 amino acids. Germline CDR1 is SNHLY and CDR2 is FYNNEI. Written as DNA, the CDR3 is TGTGCCAGCGGTTCTCCTGGTGGGTACGAGCAGTACTTC. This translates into CASGSPGGYEQYF.

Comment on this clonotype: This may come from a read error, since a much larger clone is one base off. The CDR3 bases are TGTGCCAGCAGTTACTACCGCGACAGTGCAAATGAGCAGTTCTTC. It codes for CASSYYRDSANEQFF. The chain couples TRBV6-5 to TRBJ2-1, with D tentatively TRBD1 (5 bases). The germline V and J ends were trimmed by 1 base and 7 bases, with 14 bases remaining between them. This CDR3 is built from 15 residues. Germline CDR1 and CDR2: MNHEY and SVGAGI.

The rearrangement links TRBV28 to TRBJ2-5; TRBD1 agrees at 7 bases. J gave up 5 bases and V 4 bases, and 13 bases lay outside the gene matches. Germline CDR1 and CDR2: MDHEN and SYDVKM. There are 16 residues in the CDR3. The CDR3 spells CASSSTTGKVRETQYF. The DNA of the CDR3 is TGTGCCAGCAGTTCGACGACAGGGAAAGTAAGGGAGACCCAGTACTTC.

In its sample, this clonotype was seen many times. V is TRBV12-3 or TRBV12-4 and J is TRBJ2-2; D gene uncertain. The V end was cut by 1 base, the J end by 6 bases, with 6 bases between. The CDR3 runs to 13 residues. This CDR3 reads CASSLGAAGELFF. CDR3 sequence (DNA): TGTGCCAGCAGTTTAGGGGCTGCCGGGGAGCTGTTTTTT.

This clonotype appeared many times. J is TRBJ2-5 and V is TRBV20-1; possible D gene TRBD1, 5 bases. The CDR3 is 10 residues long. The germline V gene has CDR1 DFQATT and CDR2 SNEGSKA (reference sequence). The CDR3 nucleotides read TGCAGCTACCCAGGGGAGACCCAGTACTTC. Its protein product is CSYPGETQYF.

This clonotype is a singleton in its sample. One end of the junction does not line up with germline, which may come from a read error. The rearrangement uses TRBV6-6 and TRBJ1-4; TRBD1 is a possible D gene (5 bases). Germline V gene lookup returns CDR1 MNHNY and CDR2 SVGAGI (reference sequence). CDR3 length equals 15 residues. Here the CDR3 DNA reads TGTGCCGGCAGGGCAACCGGGACGGAGAATGAAAAACTGTTCTTT. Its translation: CAGRATGTENEKLFF.

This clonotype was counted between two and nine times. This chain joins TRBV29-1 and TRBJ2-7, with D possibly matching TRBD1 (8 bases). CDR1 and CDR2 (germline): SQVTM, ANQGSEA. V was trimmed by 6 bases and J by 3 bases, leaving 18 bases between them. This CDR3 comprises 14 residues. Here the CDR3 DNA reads TGCAGCGTGGGGGGGACAGGACTGGGCTACGAGCAGTACTTC. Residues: CSVGGTGLGYEQYF.

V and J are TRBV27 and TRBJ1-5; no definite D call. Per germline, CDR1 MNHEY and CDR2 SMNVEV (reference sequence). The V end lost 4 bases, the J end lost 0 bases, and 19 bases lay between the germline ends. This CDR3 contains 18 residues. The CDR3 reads CASSWWSWTVYSNQPQHF. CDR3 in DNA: TGTGCCAGCAGTTGGTGGTCTTGGACGGTGTATAGCAATCAGCCCCAGCATTTT.

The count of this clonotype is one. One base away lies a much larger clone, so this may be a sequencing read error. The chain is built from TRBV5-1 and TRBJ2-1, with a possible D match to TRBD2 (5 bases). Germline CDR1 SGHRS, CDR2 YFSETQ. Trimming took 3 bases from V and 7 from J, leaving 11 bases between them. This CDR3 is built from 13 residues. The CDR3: CASSSGSRNEQFF. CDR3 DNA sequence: TGCGCCAGCAGCTCGGGATCGAGGAATGAGCAGTTCTTC.

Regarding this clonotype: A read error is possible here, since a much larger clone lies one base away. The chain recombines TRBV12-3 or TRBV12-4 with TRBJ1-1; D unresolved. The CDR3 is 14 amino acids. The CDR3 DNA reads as TGTGCCAGCAGTCTACGACCGGGTGACACTCAAGCTTTCTTT. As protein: CASSLRPGDTQAFF.

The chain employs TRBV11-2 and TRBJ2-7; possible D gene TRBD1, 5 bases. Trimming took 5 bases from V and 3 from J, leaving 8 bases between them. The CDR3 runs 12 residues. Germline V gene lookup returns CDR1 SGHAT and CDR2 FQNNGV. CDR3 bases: TGTGCCAGCAGCCCAGGACACTACGAGCAGTACTTC. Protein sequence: CASSPGHYEQYF.

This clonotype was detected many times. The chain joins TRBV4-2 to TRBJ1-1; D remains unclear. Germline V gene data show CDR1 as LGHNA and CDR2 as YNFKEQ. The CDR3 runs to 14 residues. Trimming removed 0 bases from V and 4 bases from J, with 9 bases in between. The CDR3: CASSQELGSTEAFF. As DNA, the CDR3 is TGTGCCAGCAGCCAAGAGCTAGGAAGCACTGAAGCTTTCTTT.

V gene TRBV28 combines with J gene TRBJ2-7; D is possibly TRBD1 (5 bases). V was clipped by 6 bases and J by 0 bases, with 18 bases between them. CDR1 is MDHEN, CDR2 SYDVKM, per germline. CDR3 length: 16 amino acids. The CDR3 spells CASSPPAYRSSYEQYF. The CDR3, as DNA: TGTGCCAGCAGCCCCCCTGCGTACAGGAGCTCCTACGAGCAGTACTTC.

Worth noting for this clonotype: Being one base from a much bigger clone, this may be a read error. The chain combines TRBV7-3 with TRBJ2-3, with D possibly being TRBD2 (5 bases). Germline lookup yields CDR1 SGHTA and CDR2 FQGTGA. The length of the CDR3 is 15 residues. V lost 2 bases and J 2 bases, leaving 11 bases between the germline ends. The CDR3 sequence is CASSLLGLDTDTQYF. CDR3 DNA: TGTGCCAGCAGCTTACTTGGACTGGACACAGATACGCAGTATTTT. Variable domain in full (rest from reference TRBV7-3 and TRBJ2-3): GAGVSQTPSNKVTEKGKYVELRCDPISGHTALYWYRQSLGQGPEFLIYFQGTGAADDSGLPNDRFFAVRPEGSVSTLKIQRTERGDSAVYLCASSLLGLDTDTQYFGPGTRLTVL.

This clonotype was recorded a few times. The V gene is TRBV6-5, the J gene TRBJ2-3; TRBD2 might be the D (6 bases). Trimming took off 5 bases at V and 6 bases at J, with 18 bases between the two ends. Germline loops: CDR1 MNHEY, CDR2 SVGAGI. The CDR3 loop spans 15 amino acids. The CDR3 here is CASSMRDGVLDTQYF. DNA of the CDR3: TGTGCCAGCAGTATGCGGGACGGAGTTCTGGATACGCAGTATTTT.

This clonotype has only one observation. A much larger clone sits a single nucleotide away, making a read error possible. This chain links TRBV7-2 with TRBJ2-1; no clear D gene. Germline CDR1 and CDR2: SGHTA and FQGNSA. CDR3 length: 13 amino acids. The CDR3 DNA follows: TGTGCCAGCAGCTTAATGCGTTACAATGAGCGGTTCTTC. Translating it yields CASSLMRYNERFF.

Written as DNA, the CDR3 is TGTGCCAGCAGCTCCCGGTCCTACCCAAAAGCCCAGCATTTT. It translates to CASSSRSYPKAQHF. The chain uses TRBV7-9 and TRBJ1-5; D remains unclear. Germline V lookup: CDR1 SEHNR, CDR2 FQNEAQ (reference sequence). Trimming cost V 4 bases and J 11 bases, with 18 bases left between them. This CDR3 is 14 amino acids long.

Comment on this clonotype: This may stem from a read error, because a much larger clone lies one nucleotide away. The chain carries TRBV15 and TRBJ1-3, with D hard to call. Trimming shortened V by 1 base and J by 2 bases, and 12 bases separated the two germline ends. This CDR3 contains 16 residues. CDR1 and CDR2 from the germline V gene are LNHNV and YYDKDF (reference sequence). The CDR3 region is CATSRGRRNPGNTIYF. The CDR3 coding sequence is TGTGCCACCAGCAGAGGAAGGCGGAACCCTGGAAACACCATATATTTT.

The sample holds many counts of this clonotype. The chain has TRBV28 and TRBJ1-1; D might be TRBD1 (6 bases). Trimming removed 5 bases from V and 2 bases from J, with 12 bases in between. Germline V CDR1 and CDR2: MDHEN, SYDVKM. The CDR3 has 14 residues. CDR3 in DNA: TGTGCCAGCAGTCCCGGGACATTTAACACTGAAGCTTTCTTT. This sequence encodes CASSPGTFNTEAFF.

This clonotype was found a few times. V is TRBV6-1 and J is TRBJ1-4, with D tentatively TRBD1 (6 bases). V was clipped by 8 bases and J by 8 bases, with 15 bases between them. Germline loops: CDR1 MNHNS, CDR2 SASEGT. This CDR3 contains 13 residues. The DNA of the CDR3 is TGTGCCAGCTTAATAGACCAGGGGGAAAAACTGTTTTTT. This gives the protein CASLIDQGEKLFF.